These T cell receptor beta chains were read from a single sample in a study of cytomegalovirus exposure and HLA in healthy donors. Data came from immunoSEQ multiplex PCR; TCRdb stores just in-frame clones and leaves some out. The profile covers some 150,000 clones, with about 75% appearing a single time and about 4.5% taken by the ten largest. What was sequenced was PBMCs. These receptors were obtained from a man in his 60s in good health and CMV-seronegative. Both conserved end residues are part of each CDR3. D genes are given only for firm matches. A row's size may be missing; if present it is once, few, many or a size class.

d_call	v_call	j_call	clone_size	cdr3_aa	cdr3_nt
TRBD1	TRBV4-1	TRBJ2-2	NA	CASSLRQGTDTGELFF	TGCGCCAGCAGCCTCCGACAGGGGACAGACACCGGGGAGCTGTTTTTT
TRBD1	TRBV11-2	TRBJ1-1	NA	CASSLTGGVTEAFF	TGTGCCAGCAGTTTGACAGGGGGCGTAACTGAAGCTTTCTTT
TRBD1	TRBV6-6	TRBJ2-2	once	CASSGQGNTGELFF	TGTGCCAGCAGCGGACAGGGGAACACCGGGGAGCTGTTTTTT
NA	TRBV19	TRBJ1-1	NA	CASSPGGGRDTEAFF	TGTGCCAGTAGCCCCGGCGGGGGGCGGGACACTGAAGCTTTCTTT
NA	TRBV14	TRBJ1-1	few	CASSQWGVPEAFF	TGTGCCAGCAGCCAGTGGGGGGTCCCTGAAGCTTTCTTT
TRBD1	TRBV4-3	TRBJ2-1	NA	CASSQYRGGEQFF	TGCGCCAGCAGCCAGTACAGGGGCGGTGAGCAGTTCTTC
TRBD2	TRBV15	TRBJ2-7	NA	CATSRDLSPGRAYEQYF	TGTGCCACCAGCAGAGATCTCTCGCCAGGGAGGGCCTACGAGCAGTACTTC
NA	TRBV6-1	TRBJ2-1	NA	CASSAVSSYNEQFF	TGTGCCAGCAGCGCTGTTAGCTCCTACAATGAGCAGTTCTTC
TRBD1	TRBV5-4	TRBJ1-6	NA	CASSPGGRGDSPLHF	TGTGCCAGCAGTCCTGGGGGCAGGGGGGATTCACCCCTCCACTTT
NA	TRBV9	TRBJ1-1	NA	CASSVTRVGEAFF	TGTGCCAGCAGCGTTACCAGGGTCGGTGAAGCTTTCTTT
NA	TRBV6-1	TRBJ1-1	few	CASSDVGARTEAFF	TGTGCCAGCAGTGATGTGGGGGCGCGGACTGAAGCTTTCTTT
NA	TRBV6-5	TRBJ2-2	NA	CASRSTGPGELFF	TGTGCCAGCAGGTCCACAGGGCCCGGGGAGCTGTTTTTT
TRBD1	TRBV5-1	TRBJ2-7	NA	CASSWGPSGQGTEQYF	TGCGCCAGCAGCTGGGGACCCTCGGGACAGGGTACCGAGCAGTACTTC
NA	TRBV7-2	TRBJ2-2	NA	CASSLVGHRSERRTGELFF	TGTGCCAGCAGCTTAGTGGGTCATCGAAGTGAAAGGAGAACCGGGGAGCTGTTTTTT
TRBD2	TRBV5-1	TRBJ2-7	NA	CASSFSGTPYEQYF	TGCGCCAGCAGCTTTAGCGGGACTCCCTACGAGCAGTACTTC
NA	TRBV28	TRBJ2-2	NA	CASSLMGTGTGTGELFF	TGTGCCAGCAGTTTAATGGGAACAGGGACGGGCACCGGGGAGCTGTTTTTT
NA	TRBV27	TRBJ2-1	NA	CASSPSDFTNEQFF	TGTGCCAGCAGTCCATCGGACTTTACAAATGAGCAGTTCTTC
NA	TRBV7-9	TRBJ1-6	once	CASRPATAPDNSPLHF	TGTGCCAGCAGGCCCGCTACTGCGCCTGATAATTCACCCCTCCACTTT
NA	TRBV28	TRBJ1-1	once	CASFPGVLNTEAFF	TGTGCCAGCTTTCCAGGGGTTTTGAACACTGAAGCTTTCTTT
TRBD1	TRBV7-9	TRBJ2-7	NA	CASSLAAFRTGDPYEQYF	TGTGCCAGCAGCTTAGCGGCGTTCAGGACAGGGGACCCCTACGAGCAGTACTTC
NA	TRBV30	TRBJ2-2	few	CAWSIGGERAGELFF	TGTGCCTGGAGTATCGGGGGTGAAAGGGCCGGGGAGCTGTTTTTT
NA	TRBV16	TRBJ1-1	NA	CASSQSSGRTEAFF	TGTGCCAGCAGCCAATCTTCAGGGCGCACTGAAGCTTTCTTT
TRBD1	TRBV18	TRBJ1-1	NA	CASSPGQFNTEAFF	TGTGCCAGCTCACCGGGACAGTTTAACACTGAAGCTTTCTTT
TRBD1	TRBV7-6	TRBJ1-1	NA	CASSPPDRVNTEAFF	TGTGCCAGCAGCCCCCCGGACAGGGTGAACACTGAAGCTTTCTTT
NA	TRBV5-5	TRBJ1-1	NA	CASSGLSPHTEAFF	TGTGCCAGCTCAGGACTTTCGCCCCACACTGAAGCTTTCTTT
NA	TRBV7-9	TRBJ1-3	NA	CASSPREIAGNTIYF	TGTGCCAGCAGCCCCCGAGAGATAGCTGGAAACACCATATATTTT
TRBD1	TRBV9	TRBJ2-7	NA	CASSFHSGGPGTGFYEQYF	TGTGCCAGCAGCTTCCATTCCGGTGGGCCCGGGACAGGGTTTTACGAGCAGTACTTC
NA	TRBV14	TRBJ1-4	NA	CASSPDTSSEKLFF	TGTGCCAGCAGCCCCGACACGTCGAGTGAAAAACTGTTTTTT
NA	TRBV5-1	TRBJ2-7	NA	CASSLMPGSGYEQYF	TGCGCCAGCAGCTTGATGCCGGGATCAGGCTACGAGCAGTACTTC
TRBD2	TRBV5-1	TRBJ2-1	few	CASSLVVGTSGTQEQFF	TGCGCCAGCAGCTTGGTGGTCGGGACTAGCGGGACACAGGAGCAGTTCTTC
TRBD2	TRBV15	TRBJ2-5	NA	CATSPSAGGIVTQYF	TGTGCCACCAGCCCGTCAGCGGGAGGGATCGTAACCCAGTACTTC
NA	TRBV2	TRBJ2-2	NA	CASTGRTATGELFF	TGTGCCAGCACAGGGCGAACGGCCACCGGGGAGCTGTTTTTT
TRBD1	TRBV25-1	TRBJ1-5	few	CASRGQGAGNQPQHF	TGTGCCAGCAGGGGACAGGGGGCTGGCAATCAGCCCCAGCATTTT
TRBD1	TRBV5-6	TRBJ2-2	NA	CASAGGTGAPGELFF	TGTGCCAGCGCCGGCGGGACAGGGGCCCCCGGGGAGCTGTTTTTT
TRBD2	TRBV7-9	TRBJ2-7	NA	CASSAPGLAGGYEQYF	TGTGCCAGCAGCGCCCCGGGACTAGCGGGAGGCTACGAGCAGTACTTC
TRBD2	TRBV5-4	TRBJ2-7	NA	CASSTASGSRYEQYF	TGTGCCAGCAGCACCGCTAGCGGGAGTCGGTACGAGCAGTACTTC
NA	TRBV10-2	TRBJ1-1	NA	CASSEVRGYTEAFF	TGCGCCAGCAGTGAGGTCAGGGGATACACTGAAGCTTTCTTT
NA	TRBV28	TRBJ1-2	NA	CASNPNLNYGYTF	TGTGCCAGCAACCCTAACCTTAACTATGGCTACACCTTC
NA	TRBV5-1	TRBJ1-2	NA	CASSLSQAYNYGYTF	TGCGCCAGCAGCTTGTCTCAGGCCTACAATTATGGCTACACCTTC
NA	TRBV10-3	TRBJ1-1	few	CASRPTGQNTEAFF	TGTGCCTCCAGACCTACAGGGCAGAACACTGAAGCTTTCTTT
TRBD2	TRBV6-6	TRBJ2-1	NA	CASSGLAGVSYNEQFF	TGTGCCAGCAGTGGACTAGCGGGAGTCTCCTACAATGAGCAGTTCTTC